These 9 T cell receptor beta chains share one sample of origin, sequenced in a study of early T cells in non-severe SARS-CoV-2 infection. TCRdb independently ran MiXCR on the 5' RACE reads; one entry per CDR3 protein. Among about 36,000 distinct CDR3 sequences listed, around 5% were seen once. The source material was whole blood. All receptors come from an adult who was a healthcare worker with PCR-confirmed SARS-CoV-2 infection or an uninfected control (not recorded which).

This clonotype was seen a few times. J is TRBJ2-3 and V is TRBV5-1, with 12 bases identical to TRBD2. Germline V gene lookup returns CDR1 SGHRS and CDR2 YFSETQ. This CDR3 spans 16 amino acids. V trimming: 5 bases; J trimming: 4 bases; junction bases outside the gene matches: 8. CDR3 protein: CASRPLAGGPADTQYF. The CDR3 coding sequence is TGCGCCAGCAGGCCCCTAGCGGGGGGGCCCGCAGATACGCAGTATTTT.

This clonotype was recorded many times. The V call is TRBV28, the J call TRBJ1-3; perhaps TRBD1 as D (5 bases). Looked up from germline, CDR1 is MDHEN and CDR2 is SYDVKM. V was cut by 1 base and J by 5 bases, with 15 bases left in between. This CDR3 has 16 amino acids. CDR3 residues: CASSLYPGRTRNTIYF. In nucleotides, the CDR3 is TGTGCCAGCAGTTTATATCCGGGACGTACGCGAAACACCATATATTTT. Full variable domain (rest looked up from reference TRBV28 and TRBJ1-3): DVKVTQSSRYLVKRTGEKVFLECVQDMDHENMFWYRQDPGLGLRLIYFSYDVKMKEKGDIPEGYSVSREKKERFSLILESASTNQTSMYLCASSLYPGRTRNTIYFGEGSWLTVV.

This clonotype occurred many times. The chain recombines TRBV11-2 with TRBJ1-1; D gene ambiguous. CDR1 is SGHAT and CDR2 is FQNNGV in the germline V gene. This CDR3 has 13 amino acids. Trimming pared 4 bases from V and 2 bases from J, leaving 8 bases between. The CDR3 DNA sequence: TGTGCCAGCAGCTACACGGCTAACACTGAAGCTTTCTTT. It specifies CASSYTANTEAFF.

This clonotype was detected many times. V gene TRBV7-3 combines with J gene TRBJ2-1; 8 bases agree with TRBD1. The V gene's germline CDR1 is SGHTA and CDR2 FQGTGA. CDR3 length: 13 amino acids. The V segment lost 6 bases and the J segment 9 bases; nucleotides outside the gene matches: 7. The DNA of the CDR3 is TGTGCCAGCAGTTCAGGGGGCCAGGGTGAGCAGTTCTTC. Protein: CASSSGGQGEQFF. Looking up the rest from reference TRBV7-3 and TRBJ2-1 gives the full variable domain: GAGVSQTPSNKVTEKGKYVELRCDPISGHTALYWYRQSLGQGPEFLIYFQGTGAADDSGLPNDRFFAVRPEGSVSTLKIQRTERGDSAVYLCASSSGGQGEQFFGPGTRLTVL.

This clonotype was seen repeatedly, ten times or more. The CDR3 here is CASSPPGLAYEQYF. The DNA for the CDR3 is TGTGCCAGCAGTCCCCCGGGACTAGCCTACGAGCAGTACTTC. The chain joins TRBV6-6 to TRBJ2-7, with 8 bases aligning to TRBD2. Germline V lookup: CDR1 MNHNY, CDR2 SVGAGI (reference sequence). The J segment lost 2 bases and the V segment lost 5 bases, leaving 5 bases of the junction unmatched. CDR3 length equals 14 residues.

The sample holds many counts of this clonotype. The chain joins TRBV7-6 to TRBJ2-3; 13 bases line up with TRBD2. This CDR3 is built from 18 residues. V was pared by 5 bases and J by 1 base, with 9 bases of the junction left unmatched. CDR1 and CDR2 from the germline V gene are SGHVS and FNYEAQ. This chain's CDR3 is CASSKLAGGPGRTDTQYF. The CDR3 nucleotides are TGTGCCAGCAGCAAACTAGCGGGAGGGCCGGGGCGCACAGATACGCAGTATTTT.

This clonotype was detected ten times or more. This chain connects TRBV6-5 to TRBJ2-7, with D maybe TRBD1 (5 bases). Germline-derived CDR1 and CDR2 are MNHEY and SVGAGI. Trimming took 0 bases from V and 5 from J, leaving 14 bases between them. The CDR3 runs to 15 residues. Here the CDR3 reads CASSYSVQAGNEQYF. DNA of the CDR3: TGTGCCAGCAGTTACTCGGTTCAAGCAGGGAACGAGCAGTACTTC.

This clonotype was counted ten times or more. V is TRBV7-9 and J is TRBJ2-1; tentatively, D is TRBD2 (5 bases). The CDR3 is made up of 11 amino acids. Germline V gene lookup returns CDR1 SEHNR and CDR2 FQNEAQ (reference sequence). Trimming left V 7 bases short and J 7 bases short, with 8 bases between. The CDR3 region has the DNA TGTGCCAGCACCCCGGGGAATGAGCAGTTCTTC. Its translation: CASTPGNEQFF.

This clonotype was counted ten times or more. The V call is TRBV20-1, the J call TRBJ2-1; D may be TRBD2 (6 bases). Germline assignment: CDR1 DFQATT and CDR2 SNEGSKA (reference sequence). The V end was cut by 4 bases, the J end by 8 bases, with 12 bases between. This CDR3 spans 12 amino acids. The CDR3 is CSATRGKDEQFF. As DNA, the CDR3 is TGCAGTGCTACCCGGGGGAAGGATGAGCAGTTCTTC.